Each of the 23 T cell receptor beta chains below was sequenced from the same sample in a study of blood T cell repertoires in COVID-19. Assay: immunoSEQ multiplex PCR; the TCRdb copy retains only in-frame clones and omits some. The table includes some 24,000 clones, roughly 86% detected once. Sequenced material: peripheral blood. These receptors were taken from a man in his forties or fifties with active COVID-19.

The chain is built from TRBV3-1 (or the pseudogene TRBV3-2) and TRBJ2-1, with 16 bases identical to TRBD2. The ends lost 4 bases at V and 10 bases at J; junction bases unmatched: 7. The CDR3 has 16 amino acids. Germline V gene lookup returns CDR1 LGHDT and CDR2 YNNKEL (reference sequence). The CDR3 sequence is CASSRGTSGGAREQFF. CDR3 DNA sequence: TGTGCCAGCAGCCGCGGGACTAGCGGGGGGGCCCGGGAGCAGTTCTTC.

J is TRBJ2-3 and V is TRBV6-2 or TRBV6-3; 13 bases align to TRBD2. There are 16 residues in the CDR3. CDR1 is MNHEY and CDR2 is SVGEGT in the germline V gene. Trimming cost V 0 bases and J 4 bases; bases outside gene matches: 1. DNA of the CDR3: TGTGCCAGCAGTTACTCACTAGCGGGAGGGCCAGATACGCAGTATTTT. As protein: CASSYSLAGGPDTQYF.

The chain carries TRBV27 and TRBJ2-5, with a tentative D call TRBD2 (5 bases). The germline gives CDR1 MNHEY, CDR2 SMNVEV (reference sequence). V was trimmed by 3 bases and J by 5 bases, leaving 13 bases between them. The CDR3 runs to 14 residues. CDR3 sequence (DNA): TGTGCCAGCAGTTTGGCTGCGGGTAGGGAGACCCAGTACTTC. This codes for CASSLAAGRETQYF.

The V call is TRBV12-3 or TRBV12-4, the J call TRBJ2-5; D is ambiguous. V was shortened by 8 bases and J by 5 bases, with 12 bases between the two germline ends. This CDR3 has 12 amino acids. CDR3 amino acids: CASSYLRETQYF. The DNA for the CDR3 is TGTGCCAGCTCCTATCTCAGGGAGACCCAGTACTTC.

V gene TRBV6-4 combines with J gene TRBJ2-3, with 11 bases lining up with TRBD2. The CDR3 has 16 amino acids. The germline V gene has CDR1 MRHNA and CDR2 SNTAGT. V was pared by 5 bases and J by 3 bases, with 7 bases of the junction left unmatched. The CDR3 DNA sequence: TGTGCCAGCAGTCCGAATAGCGGGAGGGCGACAGATACGCAGTATTTT. It yields the protein CASSPNSGRATDTQYF.

The chain recombines TRBV19 with TRBJ1-5; tentatively, D is TRBD1 (6 bases). The CDR3 sequence is 16 residues long. Germline V CDR1 and CDR2: LNHDA, SQIVND (reference sequence). V dropped 5 bases and J dropped 1 base, with 15 bases sitting between them. The CDR3 is CASSATGRGSNQPQHF. CDR3 nucleotide sequence: TGTGCCAGTAGTGCTACAGGGCGCGGAAGCAATCAGCCCCAGCATTTT. Complete variable domain (other parts from reference TRBV19 and TRBJ1-5): DGGITQSPKYLFRKEGQNVTLSCEQNLNHDAMYWYRQDPGQGLRLIYYSQIVNDFQKGDIAEGYSVSREKKESFPLTVTSAQKNPTAFYLCASSATGRGSNQPQHFGDGTRLSIL.

The V and J genes are TRBV18 and TRBJ2-2; TRBD1 is a possible D gene (7 bases). The CDR3 is 17 residues long. Germline loops: CDR1 KGHSH, CDR2 LQKENI. V was pared by 4 bases and J by 7 bases, with 22 bases between. The CDR3 DNA reads TGTGCCAGCTCACTCCTCCTCGGGACAGCGGGCGACGGGGAGCTGTTTTTT. It specifies CASSLLLGTAGDGELFF.

This clone was seen once. The rearrangement joins TRBV24-1 to TRBJ2-2; 8 nucleotides agree with TRBD2. Looked up from germline, CDR1 is KGHDR and CDR2 is SFDVKD. The CDR3 is 13 residues long. V shed 10 bases and J 11 bases; nucleotides not matched to a gene: 11. The CDR3 region has the DNA TGTGCCACAGGGACTAGAGACGAAAAAGAGCTGTTTTTT. This sequence encodes CATGTRDEKELFF.

The chain combines TRBV5-4 with TRBJ2-2, with TRBD1 identical over 7 bases. With 1 base clipped from V and 2 bases from J, the junction kept 5 bases outside the gene matches. Germline CDR1 and CDR2: SGHNT and YYREEE (reference sequence). The CDR3 length is 16 residues. The CDR3 reads CASSLPYRGNTGELFF. CDR3 DNA: TGTGCCAGCAGCTTGCCGTACAGGGGAAACACCGGGGAGCTGTTTTTT. The full variable domain, with the rest looked up from reference TRBV5-4 and TRBJ2-2, is ETGVTQSPTHLIKTRGQQVTLRCSSQSGHNTVSWYQQALGQGPQFIFQYYREEENGRGNFPPRFSGLQFPNYSSELNVNALELDDSALYLCASSLPYRGNTGELFFGEGSRLTVL.

V usage is TRBV19 and J usage is TRBJ2-7; D is ambiguous. There are 15 residues in the CDR3. The germline CDR1 and CDR2 sequences are LNHDA and SQIVND (reference sequence). V lost 0 bases and J 2 bases, leaving 11 bases between the germline ends. In DNA form, the CDR3 reads TGTGCCAGTAGTATAGAGTACGGTCAAACCTACGAGCAGTACTTC. Protein sequence: CASSIEYGQTYEQYF. The full variable domain, with the rest looked up from reference TRBV19 and TRBJ2-7, is DGGITQSPKYLFRKEGQNVTLSCEQNLNHDAMYWYRQDPGQGLRLIYYSQIVNDFQKGDIAEGYSVSREKKESFPLTVTSAQKNPTAFYLCASSIEYGQTYEQYFGPGTRLTVT.

The rearrangement joins TRBV28 to TRBJ1-4, with 7 bases identical to TRBD1. V lost 5 bases to trimming and J lost 2 bases; unmatched junction nucleotides: 8. The germline CDR1 and CDR2 sequences are MDHEN and SYDVKM. The CDR3 spans 16 residues. DNA for the CDR3: TGTGCCAGCAGTATACACAGGGGAAGTACTAATGAAAAACTGTTTTTT. Amino acid sequence: CASSIHRGSTNEKLFF.

This clone has just a few counts. The V and J genes are TRBV5-6 and TRBJ1-5; D is possibly TRBD1 (6 bases). CDR1 SGHDT and CDR2 YYEEEE come from the germline V gene. The CDR3 consists of 13 residues. The V gene lost 4 bases and the J gene lost 5 bases, with 10 bases spanning the gap. The CDR3: CASSTQGYQPQHF. CDR3 in DNA: TGTGCCAGCAGCACGCAGGGGTATCAGCCCCAGCATTTT.

The V gene is TRBV11-3, the J gene TRBJ2-7, with a tentative D call TRBD1 (6 bases). CDR1 and CDR2 (germline): SGHNT, YENEEA. Trimming took 0 bases from V and 1 from J, leaving 16 bases between them. The CDR3 loop spans 17 amino acids. The CDR3 spells CASSLEWIRGWSYEQYF. CDR3 in DNA: TGTGCCAGCAGCTTAGAGTGGATTAGGGGGTGGTCCTACGAGCAGTACTTC.

The chain uses TRBV11-1 and TRBJ1-4; 9 bases are a match to TRBD1. With V trimmed by 3 bases and J by 5 bases, 7 bases remained unmatched. Germline lookup yields CDR1 SGHAT and CDR2 FQDESV (reference sequence). The CDR3 spans 16 residues. The CDR3 is CASSLGTGRSNEKLFF. Written as DNA, the CDR3 is TGTGCCAGCAGCTTGGGGACAGGGAGGTCCAATGAAAAACTGTTTTTT.

This chain's CDR3 is CASSTGVVSTDTQYF. The CDR3 DNA reads as TGTGCCAGCAGCACAGGGGTAGTGAGCACAGATACGCAGTATTTT. V gene TRBV5-8 combines with J gene TRBJ2-3, with 7 bases that match TRBD1. This CDR3 is 15 amino acids long. Germline CDR1 and CDR2: SGHTS and YDEGEE. The J segment lost 0 bases and the V segment lost 4 bases, leaving 5 bases of the junction unmatched.

V usage is TRBV6-5 and J usage is TRBJ2-3; tentative D call: TRBD2 (5 bases). Trimming took 0 bases from V and 4 from J, leaving 14 bases between them. Looked up from germline, CDR1 is MNHEY and CDR2 is SVGAGI. The CDR3 spans 16 residues. In nucleotides, the CDR3 is TGTGCCAGCAGTTACTCGAGCCTAGCCCGGGCAGATACGCAGTATTTT. This encodes CASSYSSLARADTQYF.

This clone was observed a single time. This chain connects TRBV9 to TRBJ2-7, with 15 bases identical to TRBD2. With 4 bases clipped from V and 6 bases from J, the junction kept 5 bases outside the gene matches. Germline lookup yields CDR1 SGDLS and CDR2 YYNGEE. The length of the CDR3 is 15 residues. The CDR3 DNA is TGTGCCAGCAGCTCCACGGGACTAGCGGGGGGCGAGCAGTACTTC. Its translation: CASSSTGLAGGEQYF. The full variable domain, in which reference TRBV9 and TRBJ2-7 provide the parts outside the CDR3, is DSGVTQTPKHLITATGQRVTLRCSPRSGDLSVYWYQQSLDQGLQFLIQYYNGEERAKGNILERFSAQQFPDLHSELNLSSLELGDSALYFCASSSTGLAGGEQYFGPGTRLTVT.

J is TRBJ1-1 and V is TRBV5-1; 11 nucleotides line up with TRBD1. This CDR3 region has 14 residues. Germline lookup yields CDR1 SGHRS and CDR2 YFSETQ. Trimming removed 4 bases from V and 4 bases from J; junction bases left unmatched: 3. The chain's CDR3 is CASSSGTGGTEAFF. CDR3 DNA: TGCGCCAGCAGCAGCGGGACAGGGGGCACTGAAGCTTTCTTT.

The chain uses TRBV2 and TRBJ2-5; 11 positions agree with TRBD2. After removal of 7 bases from V and 5 bases from J, the junction contained 12 bases not matched to a gene. Germline V gives CDR1 SNHLY, CDR2 FYNNEI. CDR3 length equals 16 residues. The CDR3 DNA is TGTGCCAGCACTCCGGGACTAGCGGTACCCCGGGAGACCCAGTACTTC. Protein: CASTPGLAVPRETQYF.

The chain has TRBV7-2 and TRBJ2-1; 12 bases are a match to TRBD2. Germline V gene sequence: CDR1 SGHTA, CDR2 FQGNSA. V lost 5 bases and J lost 7; bases outside the gene matches: 6. The CDR3 covers 15 residues. CDR3 DNA sequence: TGTGCCAGCAGCACTACTAGCGGGAGGTTTAATGAGCAGTTCTTC. It translates to CASSTTSGRFNEQFF.

The V gene is TRBV24-1, the J gene TRBJ2-3, with TRBD2 matching over 8 bases. Trimming removed 5 bases from V and 4 bases from J; junction bases left unmatched: 7. Germline-derived CDR1 and CDR2 are KGHDR and SFDVKD. CDR3 length equals 15 residues. The CDR3 DNA sequence: TGTGCCACCAGTGTTCTGAGCGGGAGTTCAGATACGCAGTATTTT. Its translation is CATSVLSGSSDTQYF.

V and J are TRBV4-2 and TRBJ2-7; TRBD1 aligns across 10 bases. V lost 0 bases to trimming and J lost 5 bases; unmatched junction nucleotides: 4. This CDR3 region has 15 residues. Germline V gene data show CDR1 as LGHNA and CDR2 as YNFKEQ. This CDR3 reads CASSQEETGGDEQYF. CDR3 bases: TGTGCCAGCAGCCAAGAGGAGACAGGGGGCGACGAGCAGTACTTC.

The V and J genes are TRBV19 and TRBJ2-1, with 7 bases fitting TRBD1. The trim removed 7 bases at V and 7 bases at J, leaving 7 bases unmatched. CDR1 and CDR2 (germline): LNHDA, SQIVND (reference sequence). CDR3 length: 13 amino acids. CDR3 residues: CASTSDRANEQFF. CDR3 coding DNA: TGTGCCAGTACCTCAGACAGGGCAAATGAGCAGTTCTTC.